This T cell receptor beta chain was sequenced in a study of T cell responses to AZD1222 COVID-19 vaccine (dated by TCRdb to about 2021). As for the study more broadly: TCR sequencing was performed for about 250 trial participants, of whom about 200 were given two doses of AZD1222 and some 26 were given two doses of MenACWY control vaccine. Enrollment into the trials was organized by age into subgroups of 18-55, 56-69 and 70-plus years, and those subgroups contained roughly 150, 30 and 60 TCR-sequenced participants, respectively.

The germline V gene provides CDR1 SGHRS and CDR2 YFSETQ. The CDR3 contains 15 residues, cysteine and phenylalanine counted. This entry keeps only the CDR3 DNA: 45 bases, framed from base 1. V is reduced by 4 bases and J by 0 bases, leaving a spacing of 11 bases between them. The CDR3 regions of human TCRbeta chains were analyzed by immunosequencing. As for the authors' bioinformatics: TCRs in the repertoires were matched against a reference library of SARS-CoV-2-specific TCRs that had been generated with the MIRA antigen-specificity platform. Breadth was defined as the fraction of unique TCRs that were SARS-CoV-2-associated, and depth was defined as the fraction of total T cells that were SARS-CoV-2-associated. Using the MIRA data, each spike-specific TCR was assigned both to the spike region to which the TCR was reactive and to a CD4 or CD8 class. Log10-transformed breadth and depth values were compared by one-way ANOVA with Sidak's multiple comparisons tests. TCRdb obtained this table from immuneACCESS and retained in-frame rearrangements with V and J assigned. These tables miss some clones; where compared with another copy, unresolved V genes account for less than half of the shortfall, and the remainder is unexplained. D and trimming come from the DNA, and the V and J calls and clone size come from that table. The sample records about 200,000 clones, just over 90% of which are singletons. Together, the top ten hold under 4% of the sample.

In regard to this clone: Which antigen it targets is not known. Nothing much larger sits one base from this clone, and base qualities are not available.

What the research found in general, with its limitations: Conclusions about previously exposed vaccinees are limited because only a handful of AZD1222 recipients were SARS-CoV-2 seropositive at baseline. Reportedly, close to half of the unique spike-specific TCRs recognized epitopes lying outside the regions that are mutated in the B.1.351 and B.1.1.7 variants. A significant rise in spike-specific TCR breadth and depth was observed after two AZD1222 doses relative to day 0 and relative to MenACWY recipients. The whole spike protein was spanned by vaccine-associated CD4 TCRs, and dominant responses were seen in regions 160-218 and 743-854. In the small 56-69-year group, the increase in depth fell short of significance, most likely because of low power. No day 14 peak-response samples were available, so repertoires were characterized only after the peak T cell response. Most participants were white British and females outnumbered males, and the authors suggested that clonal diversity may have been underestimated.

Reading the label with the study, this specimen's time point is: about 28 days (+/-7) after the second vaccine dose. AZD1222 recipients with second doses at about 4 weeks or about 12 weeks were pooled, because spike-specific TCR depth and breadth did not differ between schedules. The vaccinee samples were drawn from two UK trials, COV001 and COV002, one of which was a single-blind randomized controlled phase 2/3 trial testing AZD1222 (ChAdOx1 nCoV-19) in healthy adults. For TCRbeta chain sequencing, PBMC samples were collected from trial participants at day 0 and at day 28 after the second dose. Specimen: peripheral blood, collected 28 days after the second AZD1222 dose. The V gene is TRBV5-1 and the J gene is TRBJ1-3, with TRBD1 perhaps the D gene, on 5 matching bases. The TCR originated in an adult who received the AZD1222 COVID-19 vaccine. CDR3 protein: CASSHDSSSGNTIYF. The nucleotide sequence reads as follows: TGCGCCAGCAGCCACGACAGCAGCTCTGGAAACACCATATATTTT.